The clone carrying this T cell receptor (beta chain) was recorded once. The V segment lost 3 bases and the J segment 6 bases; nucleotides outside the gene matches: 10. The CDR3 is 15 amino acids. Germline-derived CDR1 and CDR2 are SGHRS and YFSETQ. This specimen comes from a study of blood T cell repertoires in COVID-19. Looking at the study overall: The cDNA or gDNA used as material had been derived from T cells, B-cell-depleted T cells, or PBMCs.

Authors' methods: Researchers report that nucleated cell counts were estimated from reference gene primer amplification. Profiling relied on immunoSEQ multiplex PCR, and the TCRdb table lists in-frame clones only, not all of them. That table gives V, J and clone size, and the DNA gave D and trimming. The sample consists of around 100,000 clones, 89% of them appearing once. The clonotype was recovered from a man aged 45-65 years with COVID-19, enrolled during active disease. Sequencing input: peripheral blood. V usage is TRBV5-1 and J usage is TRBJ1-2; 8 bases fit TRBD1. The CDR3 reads CASSSGQDWSNGYTF. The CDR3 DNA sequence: TGCGCCAGCAGCTCGGGACAGGACTGGAGTAATGGCTACACCTTC.